This note documents a single T cell receptor (beta chain) sequence. The antigen it recognizes is unknown. No base quality information exists; no much larger clone differs at one position. This sample is part of a study of T cells in Graves' hyperthyroidism and ophthalmopathy (dated by TCRdb to about 2019). Notes on the research overall: Peripheral blood was collected at initial diagnosis, before any treatment. To identify TCR V-J signatures that set the groups apart, the researchers used a discovery cohort of more than 95 patients, made up of around 40 with Graves' ophthalmopathy and approximately 57 with stable Graves' hyperthyroidism. Prospective prediction of ophthalmopathy was tested in an independent validation cohort consisting of fewer than 20 hyperthyroidism patients and about 17 patients who later progressed to ophthalmopathy. The 95 to 100 discovery patients were randomly divided into training and test sets at a 7:3 ratio. Thyroid tissue and blood T-cell repertoires from several Graves' hyperthyroidism patients were also compared in the study. After sampling, hyperthyroidism patients received methimazole starting at 30 mg daily, and ophthalmopathy patients received high-dose intravenous methylprednisolone. The paper describes TCR Vbeta CDR3 sequencing of about 140 peripheral blood samples, made up of fewer than 50 ophthalmopathy patients, more than 70 hyperthyroidism patients and about 17 progressor patients.

Results and caveats for the whole study, not just this receptor: No statistical method was used to set the sample size in advance, and investigators knew the group allocation. Ophthalmopathy was separated from stable hyperthyroidism by a 13 V-J signature model, with 87.88% sensitivity and 81% to 82% specificity obtained in cross-validation and 80%/75% obtained in testing. In validation, the model predicted progression to ophthalmopathy with over 65% sensitivity and 72% to 85% specificity, a median of roughly seven months before onset. Most expanded thyroid clonotypes (frequency above 0.001) were also found in blood, which suggests that blood repertoires may mirror thyroid immune responses.

Ophthalmopathy patients had moderately to severely active disease, with a Clinical Activity Score of 3 or more, a NOSPECS grade of 4 or more, and a disease duration of less than 3 months. Exclusion was applied to patients with uncontrolled infections, other autoimmune diseases, pregnancy or lactation. Diagnoses were established on the basis of clinical symptoms, serum thyroxine and TRAb, thyroid ultrasound, and orbital computed tomography. PBMCs were isolated from roughly 10 ml of fresh peripheral blood by Ficoll-Paque density gradient centrifugation. Total RNA was extracted with Trizol reagent, and quality was checked on an Agilent 2100 Bioanalyzer. The TCR beta CDR3 regions were amplified from the RNA transcripts. For the first round of RT-PCR on the TCR CDR3, the HTBI primer set was used together with the Qiagen OneStep RT-PCR kit. Libraries were constructed in a second round of multiplex PCR, after which size selection and purification were performed. Sequencing of the libraries was done on an Illumina HiSeq2000 using paired-end 100 bp reads. For the original study's pipeline: Raw data were processed with SOAPnuke, discarding reads with adapters, uncalled bases, mean Phred below 15, or no exact constant-primer or identifier match. High-quality paired reads were merged using COPE v1.2.5, and each unique nucleotide sequence was defined as a clonotype. MiTCR v1.1 was used to align clonotypes to the IMGT TRBV, TRBD and TRBJ reference segments. The analysis included only V-J combinations with a frequency above 0.0001, which together covered approximately 99% of the repertoires. A TCS score was defined as the ratio of F50 (clonal expansion) to E x V (chaos), with BLOSUM62-based TCRdist applied between CDR3 peptides within each V-J. Welch's t-statistics and random forest reduced some 510 V-J features to some 14, which were used in a naive Bayes classifier (R e1071). TCRdb reanalyzed the raw reads on its own, using fastp at Q25 for trimming and MiXCR for clone calling, and kept in-frame beta chains. Duplicate CDR3 protein sequences are folded into a single record with the most common DNA and genes. The V and J calls were not made by the authors but by TCRdb's processing. This sample lists around 400,000 distinct CDR3 sequences; over 12% were detected once. The ten largest clones capture about 21% of the sample.

The source material was blood. This clonotype was obtained from a woman aged 55-75 years with Graves' ophthalmopathy.

The CDR3 protein is CASTGTSGRASDTQYF. In nucleotides, the sequence is TGTGCCAGCACCGGGACTAGCGGGAGGGCCTCAGATACGCAGTATTTT. The chain links TRBV28 with TRBJ2-3; TRBD2 matches 16 bases in the middle. From V the trimming removes 7 bases and from J it removes 4 bases, while the gene matches leave 5 bases of the junction unaccounted for. From cysteine to phenylalanine, the CDR3 is 16 amino acids long. The CDR3 DNA has 48 bases and is translated from base 1. The germline V gene supplies CDR1 MDHEN and CDR2 SYDVKM. Full variable domain (CDR3 extended with the reference TRBV28 and TRBJ2-3 proteins): DVKVTQSSRYLVKRTGEKVFLECVQDMDHENMFWYRQDPGLGLRLIYFSYDVKMKEKGDIPEGYSVSREKKERFSLILESASTNQTSMYLCASTGTSGRASDTQYFGPGTRLTVL.